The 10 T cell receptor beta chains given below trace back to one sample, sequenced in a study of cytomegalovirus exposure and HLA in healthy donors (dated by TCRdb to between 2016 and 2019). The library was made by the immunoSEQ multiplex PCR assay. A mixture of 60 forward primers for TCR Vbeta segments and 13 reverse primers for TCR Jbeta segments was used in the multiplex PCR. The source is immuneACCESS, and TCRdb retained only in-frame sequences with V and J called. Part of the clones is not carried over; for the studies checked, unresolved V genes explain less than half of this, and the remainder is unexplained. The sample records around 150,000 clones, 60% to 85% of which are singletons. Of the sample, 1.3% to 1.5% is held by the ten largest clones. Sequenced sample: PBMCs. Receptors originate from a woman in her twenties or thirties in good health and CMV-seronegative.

The CDR3 nucleotides read TGCGCCAGCAGCTTGGGTCCCCAAACCTGGACAGGGGAGAGTCGCGAAGCTTTCTTT. Translating it yields CASSLGPQTWTGESREAFF. V is TRBV5-1 and J is TRBJ1-1; 9 bases are a match to TRBD1. Germline values: CDR1 SGHRS, CDR2 YFSETQ. The V segment lost 0 bases and the J segment 8 bases; nucleotides outside the gene matches: 20. CDR3 length equals 19 residues.

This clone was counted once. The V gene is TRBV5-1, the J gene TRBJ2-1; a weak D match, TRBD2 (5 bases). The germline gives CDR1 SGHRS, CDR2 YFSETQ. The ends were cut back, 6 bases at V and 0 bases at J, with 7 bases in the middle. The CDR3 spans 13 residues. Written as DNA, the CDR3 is TGCGCCAGCAAGAGGGACTCCTACAATGAGCAGTTCTTC. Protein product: CASKRDSYNEQFF.

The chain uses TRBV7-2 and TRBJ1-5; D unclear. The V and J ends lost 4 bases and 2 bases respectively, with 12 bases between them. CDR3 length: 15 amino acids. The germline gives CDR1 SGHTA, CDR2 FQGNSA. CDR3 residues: CASSSSGWGNQPQHF. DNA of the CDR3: TGTGCCAGCAGCTCCTCGGGGTGGGGCAATCAGCCCCAGCATTTT.

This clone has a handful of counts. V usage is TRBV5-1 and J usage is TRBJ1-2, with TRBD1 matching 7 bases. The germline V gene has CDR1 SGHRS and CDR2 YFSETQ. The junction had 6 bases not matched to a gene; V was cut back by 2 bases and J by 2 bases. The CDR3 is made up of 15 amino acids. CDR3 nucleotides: TGCGCCAGCAGCTTAATGGACAGGACCAACTATGGCTACACCTTC. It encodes CASSLMDRTNYGYTF.

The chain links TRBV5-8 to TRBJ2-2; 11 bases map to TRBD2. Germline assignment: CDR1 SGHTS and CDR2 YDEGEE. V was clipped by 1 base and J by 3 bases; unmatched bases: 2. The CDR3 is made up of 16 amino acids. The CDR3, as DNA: TGTGCCAGCAGCTTGAGACTAGCGGGGCACACCGGGGAGCTGTTTTTT. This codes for CASSLRLAGHTGELFF.

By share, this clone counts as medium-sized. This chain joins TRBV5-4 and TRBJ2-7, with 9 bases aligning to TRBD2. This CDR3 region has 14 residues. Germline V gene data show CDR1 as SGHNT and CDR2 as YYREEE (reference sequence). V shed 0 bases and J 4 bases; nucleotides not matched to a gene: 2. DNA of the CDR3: TGTGCCAGCAGCTTGGCTAGCGGGGTTTACGAGCAGTACTTC. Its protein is CASSLASGVYEQYF.

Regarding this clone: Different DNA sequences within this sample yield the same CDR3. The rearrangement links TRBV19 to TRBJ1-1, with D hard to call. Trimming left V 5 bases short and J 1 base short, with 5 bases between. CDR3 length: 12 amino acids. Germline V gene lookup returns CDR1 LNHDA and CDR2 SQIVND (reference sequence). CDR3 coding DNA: TGTGCCAGTAGTGTTCAGAACACTGAAGCTTTCTTT. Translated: CASSVQNTEAFF.

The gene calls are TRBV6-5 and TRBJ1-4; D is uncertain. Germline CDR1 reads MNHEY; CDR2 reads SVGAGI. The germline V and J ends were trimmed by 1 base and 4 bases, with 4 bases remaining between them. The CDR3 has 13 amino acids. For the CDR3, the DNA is TGTGCCAGCAGTTACTTAAATAATGAAAAACTGTTTTTT. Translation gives CASSYLNNEKLFF.

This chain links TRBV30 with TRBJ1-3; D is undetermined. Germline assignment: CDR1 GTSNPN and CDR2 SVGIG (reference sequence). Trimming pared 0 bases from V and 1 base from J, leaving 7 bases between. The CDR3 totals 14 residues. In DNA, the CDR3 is TGTGCCTGGAGTGTACTAGCTTCTGGAAACACCATATATTTT. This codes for CAWSVLASGNTIYF.

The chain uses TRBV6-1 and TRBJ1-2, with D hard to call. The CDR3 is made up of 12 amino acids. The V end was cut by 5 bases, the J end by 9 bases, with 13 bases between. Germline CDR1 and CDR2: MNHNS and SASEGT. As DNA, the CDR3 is TGTGCCAGCAGTTCCACGTTCGACAGCTACACCTTC. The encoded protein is CASSSTFDSYTF.